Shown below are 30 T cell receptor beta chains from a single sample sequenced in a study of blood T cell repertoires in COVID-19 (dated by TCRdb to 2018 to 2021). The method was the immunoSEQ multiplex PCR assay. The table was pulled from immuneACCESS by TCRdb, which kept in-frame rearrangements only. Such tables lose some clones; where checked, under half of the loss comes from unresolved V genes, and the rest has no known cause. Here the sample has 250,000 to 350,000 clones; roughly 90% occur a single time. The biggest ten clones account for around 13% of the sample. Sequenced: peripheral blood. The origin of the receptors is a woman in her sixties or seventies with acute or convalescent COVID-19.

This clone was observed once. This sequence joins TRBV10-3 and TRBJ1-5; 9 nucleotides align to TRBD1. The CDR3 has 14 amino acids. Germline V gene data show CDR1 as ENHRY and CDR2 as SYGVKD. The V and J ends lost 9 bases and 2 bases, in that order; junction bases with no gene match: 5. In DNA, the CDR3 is TGTGCCATAGGACAGGGGTTAGGCAATCAGCCCCAGCATTTT. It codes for CAIGQGLGNQPQHF.

CDR3 DNA: TGTGCCAGCAGTGGAGGACAGAGATCCACAGATACGCAGTATTTT. Protein product: CASSGGQRSTDTQYF. The J gene is TRBJ2-3, the V gene TRBV2, with a possible D match to TRBD1 (6 bases). V lost 4 bases, J lost 2 bases, and 13 bases lay in between. The CDR3 covers 15 residues. The V gene's germline CDR1 is SNHLY and CDR2 FYNNEI.

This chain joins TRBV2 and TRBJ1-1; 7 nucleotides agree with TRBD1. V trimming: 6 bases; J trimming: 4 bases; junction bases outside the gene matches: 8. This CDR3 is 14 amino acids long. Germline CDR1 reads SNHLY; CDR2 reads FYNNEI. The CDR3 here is CASRAGGSGTEAFF. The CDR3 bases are TGTGCCAGCAGGGCAGGGGGGTCGGGCACTGAAGCTTTCTTT.

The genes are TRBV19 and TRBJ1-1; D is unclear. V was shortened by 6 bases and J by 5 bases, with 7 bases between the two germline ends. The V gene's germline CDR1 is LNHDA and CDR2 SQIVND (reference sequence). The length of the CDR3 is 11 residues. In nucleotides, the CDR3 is TGTGCCAGTAGCATGCGGACTGAAGCTTTCTTT. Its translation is CASSMRTEAFF.

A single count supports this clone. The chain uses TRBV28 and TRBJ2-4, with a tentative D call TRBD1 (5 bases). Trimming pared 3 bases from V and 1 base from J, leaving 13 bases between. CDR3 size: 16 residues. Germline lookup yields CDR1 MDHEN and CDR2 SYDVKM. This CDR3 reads CASSFPKTVAKNIQYF. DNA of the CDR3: TGTGCCAGCAGTTTCCCCAAGACAGTTGCCAAAAACATTCAGTACTTC.

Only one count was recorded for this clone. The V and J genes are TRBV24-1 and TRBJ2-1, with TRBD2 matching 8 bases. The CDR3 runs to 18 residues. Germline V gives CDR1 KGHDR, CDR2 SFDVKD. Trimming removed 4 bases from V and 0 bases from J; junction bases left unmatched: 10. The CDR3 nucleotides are TGTGCCACCAGTGACATCCGGGGGGGAGTAAGCTCCTACAATGAGCAGTTCTTC. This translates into CATSDIRGGVSSYNEQFF.

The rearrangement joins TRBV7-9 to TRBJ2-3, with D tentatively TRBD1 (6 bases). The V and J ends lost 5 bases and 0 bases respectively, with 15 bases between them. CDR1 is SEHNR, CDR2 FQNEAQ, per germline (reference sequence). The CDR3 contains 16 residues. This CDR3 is CASSEQGPRSTDTQYF. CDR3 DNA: TGTGCCAGCAGCGAACAGGGCCCCCGGAGCACAGATACGCAGTATTTT.

CDR3 nucleotide sequence: TGTGCCAGTAGCCCGACAGGGGGGGAGACCCAGTACTTC. Translation gives CASSPTGGETQYF. V is TRBV19 and J is TRBJ2-5; the match to TRBD1 covers 9 bases. Germline V gives CDR1 LNHDA, CDR2 SQIVND (reference sequence). This CDR3 is built from 13 residues. V shed 6 bases, J shed 5 bases, and the junction held 4 bases outside the gene matches.

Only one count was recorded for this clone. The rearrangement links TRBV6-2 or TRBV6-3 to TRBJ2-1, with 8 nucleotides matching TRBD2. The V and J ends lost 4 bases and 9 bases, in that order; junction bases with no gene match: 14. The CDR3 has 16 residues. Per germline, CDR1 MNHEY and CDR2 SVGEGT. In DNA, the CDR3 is TGTGCCAGCAGTTGGAACCCCCAGCGGGAGCATGGTGAGCAGTTCTTC. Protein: CASSWNPQREHGEQFF.

The CDR3 here is CASSDGLAGGNEQFF. Here the CDR3 DNA reads TGTGCCAGCAGTGACGGACTAGCGGGGGGCAATGAGCAGTTCTTC. The gene calls are TRBV6-4 and TRBJ2-1, with TRBD2 matching 14 bases. Trimming at V came to 2 bases and at J to 6 bases, leaving 0 bases not matched to a gene. The CDR3 contains 15 residues. The germline gives CDR1 MRHNA, CDR2 SNTAGT.

The CDR3 is CASSFYGDNQPQHF. CDR3 sequence (DNA): TGTGCCAGCAGTTTTTACGGGGACAATCAGCCCCAGCATTTT. J is TRBJ1-5 and V is TRBV6-2 or TRBV6-3; D ambiguous. The germline CDR1 and CDR2 sequences are MNHEY and SVGEGT. Trimming took off 4 bases at V and 3 bases at J, with 10 bases between the two ends. CDR3 length equals 14 residues.

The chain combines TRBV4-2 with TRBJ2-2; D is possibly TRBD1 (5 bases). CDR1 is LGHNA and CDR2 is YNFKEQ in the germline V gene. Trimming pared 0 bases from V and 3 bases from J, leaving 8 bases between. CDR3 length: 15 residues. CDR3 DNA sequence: TGTGCCAGCAGCCAAGAAAGGGGCGACACCGGGGAGCTGTTTTTT. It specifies CASSQERGDTGELFF.

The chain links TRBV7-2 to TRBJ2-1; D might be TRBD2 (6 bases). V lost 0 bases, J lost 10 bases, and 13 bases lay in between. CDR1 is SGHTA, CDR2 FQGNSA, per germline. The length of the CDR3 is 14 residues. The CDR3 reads CASSLAALADEQFF. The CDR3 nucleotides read TGTGCCAGCAGCTTAGCGGCACTAGCCGACGAGCAGTTCTTC.

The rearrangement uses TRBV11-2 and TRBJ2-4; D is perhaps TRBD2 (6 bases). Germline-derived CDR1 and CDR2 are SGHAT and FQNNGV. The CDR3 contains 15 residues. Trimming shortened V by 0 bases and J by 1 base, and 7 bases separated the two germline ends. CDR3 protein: CASSLDGGAKNIQYF. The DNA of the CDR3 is TGTGCCAGCAGCTTAGATGGGGGGGCCAAAAACATTCAGTACTTC.

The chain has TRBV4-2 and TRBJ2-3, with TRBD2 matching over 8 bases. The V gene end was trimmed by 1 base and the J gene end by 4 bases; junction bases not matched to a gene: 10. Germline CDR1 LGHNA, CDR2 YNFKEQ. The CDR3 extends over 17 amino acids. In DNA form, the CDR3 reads TGTGCCAGCAGCCAAGGGAGACGGGGGGGAACTCCAGATACGCAGTATTTT. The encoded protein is CASSQGRRGGTPDTQYF.

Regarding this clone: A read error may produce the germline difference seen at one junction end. CDR3 protein: CASSLSGREGNEQFF. DNA of the CDR3: TGTGCCAGCAGTTTAAGCGGGAGGGAGGGAAATGAGCAGTTCTTC. The chain links TRBV7-3 to TRBJ2-1, with 10 bases aligning to TRBD2. CDR1 SGHTA and CDR2 FQGTGA come from the germline V gene. The CDR3 is 15 residues long.

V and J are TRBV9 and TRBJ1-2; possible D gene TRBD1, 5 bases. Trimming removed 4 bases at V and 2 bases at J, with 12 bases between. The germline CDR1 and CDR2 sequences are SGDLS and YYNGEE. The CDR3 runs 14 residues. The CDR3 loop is CASSIDQGNYGYTF. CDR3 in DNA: TGTGCCAGCAGCATTGATCAGGGCAACTATGGCTACACCTTC.

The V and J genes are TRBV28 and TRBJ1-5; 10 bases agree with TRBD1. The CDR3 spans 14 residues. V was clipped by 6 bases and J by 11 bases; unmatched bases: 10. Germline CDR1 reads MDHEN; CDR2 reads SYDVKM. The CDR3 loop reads CASRRDRGPLTQHF. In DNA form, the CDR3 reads TGTGCCAGCAGACGCGACAGGGGGCCTTTGACCCAGCATTTT.

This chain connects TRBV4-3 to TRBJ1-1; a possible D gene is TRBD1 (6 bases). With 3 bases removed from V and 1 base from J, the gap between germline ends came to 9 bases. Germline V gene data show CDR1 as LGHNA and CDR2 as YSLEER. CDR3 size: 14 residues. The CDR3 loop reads CASSQHRENTEAFF. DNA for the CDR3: TGCGCCAGCAGCCAGCACAGGGAGAACACTGAAGCTTTCTTT.

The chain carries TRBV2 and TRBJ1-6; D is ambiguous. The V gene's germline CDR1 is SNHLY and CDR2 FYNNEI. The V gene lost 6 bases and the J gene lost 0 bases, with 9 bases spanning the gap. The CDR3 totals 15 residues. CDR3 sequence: CASSRRSSYNSPLHF. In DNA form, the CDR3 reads TGTGCCAGCAGCCGACGGAGCTCCTATAATTCACCCCTCCACTTT.

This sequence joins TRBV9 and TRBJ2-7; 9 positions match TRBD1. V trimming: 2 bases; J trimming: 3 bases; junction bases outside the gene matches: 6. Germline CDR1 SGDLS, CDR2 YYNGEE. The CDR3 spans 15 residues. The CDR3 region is CASSVEGQGYYEQYF. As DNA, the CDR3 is TGTGCCAGCAGCGTTGAAGGACAGGGGTACTACGAGCAGTACTTC.

The CDR3 coding sequence is TGTGCCAGCAGCCGGACAGCTAGCAATCAGCCCCAGCATTTT. This encodes CASSRTASNQPQHF. The chain combines TRBV2 with TRBJ1-5; D possibly corresponds to TRBD1 (6 bases). The CDR3 sequence is 14 residues long. The V end was cut by 6 bases, the J end by 0 bases, with 9 bases between. Germline CDR1 SNHLY, CDR2 FYNNEI. The full variable domain, in which reference TRBV2 and TRBJ1-5 provide the parts outside the CDR3, is EPEVTQTPSHQVTQMGQEVILRCVPISNHLYFYWYRQILGQKVEFLVSFYNNEISEKSEIFDDQFSVERPDGSNFTLKIRSTKLEDSAMYFCASSRTASNQPQHFGDGTRLSIL.

This chain's CDR3 is CATSRGLDGRASGSYEQYF. Written as DNA, the CDR3 is TGTGCCACCAGCAGAGGTCTGGACGGGAGGGCCTCAGGGTCCTACGAGCAGTACTTC. The genes are TRBV15 and TRBJ2-7; 8 nucleotides align to TRBD2. Losses at the gene ends were 1 base for V and 1 base for J; bases not matched to a gene: 15. Germline-derived CDR1 and CDR2 are LNHNV and YYDKDF (reference sequence). CDR3 length: 19 residues.

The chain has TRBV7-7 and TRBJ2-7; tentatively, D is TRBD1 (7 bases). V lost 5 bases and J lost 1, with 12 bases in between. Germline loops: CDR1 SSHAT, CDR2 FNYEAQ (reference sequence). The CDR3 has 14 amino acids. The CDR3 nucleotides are TGTGCCAGCAGCCCAGGGGGGCAGTCCTACGAGCAGTACTTC. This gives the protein CASSPGGQSYEQYF. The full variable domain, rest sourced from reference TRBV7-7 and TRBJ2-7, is GAGVSQSPRYKVTKRGQDVTLRCDPISSHATLYWYQQALGQGPEFLTYFNYEAQPDKSGLPSDRFSAERPEGSISTLTIQRTEQRDSAMYRCASSPGGQSYEQYFGPGTRLTVT.

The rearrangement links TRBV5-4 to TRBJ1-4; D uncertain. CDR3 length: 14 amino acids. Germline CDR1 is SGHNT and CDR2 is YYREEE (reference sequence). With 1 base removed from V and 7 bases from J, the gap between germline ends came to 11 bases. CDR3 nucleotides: TGTGCCAGCAGCTTGTCAGTCCGGAGTGAAAAACTGTTTTTT. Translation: CASSLSVRSEKLFF. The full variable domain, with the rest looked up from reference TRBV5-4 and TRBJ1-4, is ETGVTQSPTHLIKTRGQQVTLRCSSQSGHNTVSWYQQALGQGPQFIFQYYREEENGRGNFPPRFSGLQFPNYSSELNVNALELDDSALYLCASSLSVRSEKLFFGSGTQLSVL.

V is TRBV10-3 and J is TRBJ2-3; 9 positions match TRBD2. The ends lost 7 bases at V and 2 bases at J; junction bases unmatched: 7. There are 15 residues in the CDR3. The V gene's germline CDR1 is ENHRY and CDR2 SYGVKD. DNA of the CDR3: TGTGCCATCAAAAATGCGGGAGGGTCCACAGATACGCAGTATTTT. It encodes CAIKNAGGSTDTQYF.

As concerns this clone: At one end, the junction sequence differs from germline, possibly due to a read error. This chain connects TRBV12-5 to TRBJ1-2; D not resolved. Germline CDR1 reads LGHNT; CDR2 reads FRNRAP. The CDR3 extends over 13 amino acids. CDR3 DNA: TGTGCTAGTGGTTTGGGGACTAATTATGGCTACACCTTC. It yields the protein CASGLGTNYGYTF.

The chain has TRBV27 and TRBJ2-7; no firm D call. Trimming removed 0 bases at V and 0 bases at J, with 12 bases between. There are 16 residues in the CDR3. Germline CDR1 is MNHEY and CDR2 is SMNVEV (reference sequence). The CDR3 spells CASSLSPSVSSYEQYF. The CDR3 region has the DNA TGTGCCAGCAGTTTATCCCCCAGCGTGAGCTCCTACGAGCAGTACTTC.

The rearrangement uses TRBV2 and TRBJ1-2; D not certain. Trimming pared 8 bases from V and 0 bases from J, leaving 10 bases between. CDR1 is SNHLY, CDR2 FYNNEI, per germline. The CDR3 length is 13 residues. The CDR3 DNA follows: TGTGCCAGCGGAGAGGGCTCTAACTATGGCTACACCTTC. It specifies CASGEGSNYGYTF.

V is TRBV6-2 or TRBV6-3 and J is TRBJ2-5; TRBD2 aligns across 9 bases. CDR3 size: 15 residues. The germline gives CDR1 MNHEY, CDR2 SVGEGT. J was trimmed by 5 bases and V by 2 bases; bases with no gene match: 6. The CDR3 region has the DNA TGTGCCAGCAGTTACGGGCTAGCGGGGTTGGAGACCCAGTACTTC. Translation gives CASSYGLAGLETQYF.